This T cell receptor beta chain was documented in a study of identical twins. General study findings and limits: Out-of-frame sharing of TCR alpha in monozygotic twins was underestimated by models. Diverse VJ usage suggested most zero-insertion clonotypes were not invariant T cells.

Germline CDR1 SGHVS, CDR2 FNYEAQ. Losses at the gene ends were 2 bases for V and 10 bases for J; bases not matched to a gene: 8. CDR3 length equals 15 residues. As to this clonotype: As yet, its antigen is unknown.

With template switching, a universal primer site was added, and the cDNA carried unique molecular identifiers. TCRdb passed the 5' RACE reads through MiXCR, listing each CDR3 protein once. The sample lists 250,000 or so distinct CDR3 sequences; 7.5% were seen once. The same sample was also used in a study of yellow fever vaccine responses in identical twins. That report notes: Each twin's T cell response to the vaccine was reported to look partly convergent and partly personalized.

V usage is TRBV7-6 and J usage is TRBJ2-1, with 10 bases lining up with TRBD2. Source material: CD8+ T cells sorted from blood. The source of this sequence is a woman between 18 and 29 years old in good health. The CDR3 spells CASSLRASGGLEQFF. The CDR3 nucleotides are TGTGCCAGCAGCTTAAGGGCTAGCGGGGGCCTAGAGCAGTTCTTC.